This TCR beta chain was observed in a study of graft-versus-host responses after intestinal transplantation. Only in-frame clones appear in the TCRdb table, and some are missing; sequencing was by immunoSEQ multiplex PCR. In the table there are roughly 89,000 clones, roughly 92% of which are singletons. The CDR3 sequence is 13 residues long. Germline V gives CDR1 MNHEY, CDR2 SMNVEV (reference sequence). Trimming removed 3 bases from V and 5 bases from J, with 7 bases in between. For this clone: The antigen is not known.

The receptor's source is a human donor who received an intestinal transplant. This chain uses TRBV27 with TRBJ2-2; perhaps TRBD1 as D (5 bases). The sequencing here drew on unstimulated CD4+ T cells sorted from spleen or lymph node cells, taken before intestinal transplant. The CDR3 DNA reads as TGTGCCAGCAGTTTCAGGGTTACCGGGGAGCTGTTTTTT. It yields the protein CASSFRVTGELFF.